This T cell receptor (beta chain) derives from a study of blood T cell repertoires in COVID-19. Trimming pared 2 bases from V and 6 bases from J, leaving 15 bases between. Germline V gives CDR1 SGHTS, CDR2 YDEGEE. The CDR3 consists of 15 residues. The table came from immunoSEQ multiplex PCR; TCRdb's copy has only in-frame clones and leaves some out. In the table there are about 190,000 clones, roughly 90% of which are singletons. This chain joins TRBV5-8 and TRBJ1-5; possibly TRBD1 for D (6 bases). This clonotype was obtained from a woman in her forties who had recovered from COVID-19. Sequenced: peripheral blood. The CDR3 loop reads CASSFRGGGFQPQHF. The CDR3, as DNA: TGTGCCAGCAGCTTTAGAGGGGGGGGCTTTCAGCCCCAGCATTTT. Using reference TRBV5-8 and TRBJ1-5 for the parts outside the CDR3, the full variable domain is EAGVTQSPTHLIKTRGQQATLRCSPISGHTSVYWYQQALGLGLQFLLWYDEGEERNRGNFPPRFSGRQFPNYSSELNVNALELEDSALYLCASSFRGGGFQPQHFGDGTRLSIL.